This entry lists 22 T cell receptor beta chains sequenced from one sample in a study of blood T cell repertoires in COVID-19. Data came from immunoSEQ multiplex PCR; TCRdb stores just in-frame clones and leaves some out. The table has 200,000 to 250,000 clones, roughly nine tenths seen once. The sample taken for sequencing was PBMCs or T cells enriched from blood (not recorded which). The receptor set was obtained from a woman in her fifties or sixties in a cohort exposed to, infected with or recovered from COVID-19 (not recorded which).

This rearrangement joins TRBV5-1 to TRBJ2-7; 7 nucleotides match TRBD1. Trimming took 5 bases from V and 3 from J; bases not matched to a gene: 5. The CDR3 loop spans 13 amino acids. The germline V gene encodes CDR1 SGHRS and CDR2 YFSETQ. The CDR3 nucleotides read TGCGCCAGCAGTATAGGGGACAGCTACGAGCAGTACTTC. Residues: CASSIGDSYEQYF.

The chain has TRBV4-3 and TRBJ1-5; D gene ambiguous. Germline-derived CDR1 and CDR2 are LGHNA and YSLEER. V was pared by 0 bases and J by 2 bases, with 8 bases between. CDR3 size: 15 residues. The CDR3 here is CASSQEHGGNQPQHF. The DNA of the CDR3 is TGCGCCAGCAGCCAAGAGCACGGAGGCAATCAGCCCCAGCATTTT.

This chain links TRBV5-1 with TRBJ1-2; the D gene is possibly TRBD1 (6 bases). From germline, CDR1 is SGHRS and CDR2 YFSETQ. Trimming cost V 2 bases and J 1 base, with 15 bases left between them. CDR3 length: 16 amino acids. CDR3 in amino acids: CASSFGQTKNNYGYTF. The CDR3 DNA is TGCGCCAGCAGCTTTGGACAGACGAAGAATAACTATGGCTACACCTTC.

This chain joins TRBV19 and TRBJ2-5; 9 nucleotides line up with TRBD2. Germline loops: CDR1 LNHDA, CDR2 SQIVND (reference sequence). This CDR3 comprises 17 residues. The junction had 15 bases not matched to a gene; V was cut back by 5 bases and J by 5 bases. The CDR3 DNA follows: TGTGCCAGTAGTCCAGGGTATGGCGGGGGGGCCGGTGAGACCCAGTACTTC. Amino acid sequence: CASSPGYGGGAGETQYF.

The J gene is TRBJ2-3, the V gene TRBV10-3, with 9 bases lining up with TRBD2. Germline V gives CDR1 ENHRY, CDR2 SYGVKD. The CDR3 extends over 15 amino acids. J lost 2 bases, V lost 6 bases, and 6 bases had no gene match. The CDR3 nucleotides are TGTGCCATCAGGGGGAGCGGGGGGAACACAGATACGCAGTATTTT. This gives the protein CAIRGSGGNTDTQYF.

With respect to this clone: The identical CDR3 is also encoded by other nucleotide sequences in the sample. The CDR3 region is CASSYSRENTEAFF. In DNA form, the CDR3 reads TGTGCCAGCAGTTACTCTCGCGAGAACACTGAAGCTTTCTTT. The rearrangement links TRBV6-5 to TRBJ1-1; D call uncertain. CDR1 and CDR2 from the germline V gene are MNHEY and SVGAGI. There are 14 residues in the CDR3. V dropped 0 bases and J dropped 1 base, with 6 bases sitting between them.

The chain carries TRBV7-3 and TRBJ2-2, with D uncertain. There are 14 residues in the CDR3. From germline, CDR1 is SGHTA and CDR2 FQGTGA. Trimming shortened V by 5 bases and J by 2 bases, and 9 bases separated the two germline ends. Here the CDR3 reads CASSPIPNTGELFF. The CDR3 DNA is TGTGCCAGCAGCCCTATACCAAACACCGGGGAGCTGTTTTTT.

This clone came up once. The rearrangement links TRBV18 to TRBJ2-1, with a weak D call TRBD2 (6 bases). The CDR3 has 15 residues. V was pared by 3 bases and J by 7 bases, with 16 bases between. From germline, CDR1 is KGHSH and CDR2 LQKENI. The CDR3 DNA is TGTGCCAGCTCACCCGGCCCTGGGAGGACAAATGAGCAGTTCTTC. It codes for CASSPGPGRTNEQFF.

The rearrangement uses TRBV19 and TRBJ1-2; perhaps TRBD1 as D (6 bases). Trimming took off 1 base at V and 8 bases at J, with 17 bases between the two ends. Germline CDR1 and CDR2: LNHDA and SQIVND (reference sequence). CDR3 length: 15 amino acids. CDR3 nucleotides: TGTGCCAGTAGTATAGTGGGCAGGGGTACGACCGGCTACACCTTC. Amino acid sequence: CASSIVGRGTTGYTF.

This chain joins TRBV5-6 and TRBJ1-2; 7 bases are shared with TRBD1. Germline CDR1 reads SGHDT; CDR2 reads YYEEEE. J lost 4 bases, V lost 4 bases, and 10 bases had no gene match. The CDR3 runs 15 residues. The CDR3 DNA reads TGTGCCAGCAGCCCCGGGACAGCACTACCCTATGGCTACACCTTC. This gives the protein CASSPGTALPYGYTF.

The chain combines TRBV7-2 with TRBJ1-1, with D maybe TRBD1 (6 bases). This CDR3 has 13 amino acids. Germline values: CDR1 SGHTA, CDR2 FQGNSA. V was clipped by 1 base and J by 6 bases, with 9 bases between them. The CDR3 loop is CASSLVGGAEAFF. CDR3 DNA: TGTGCCAGCAGCTTAGTAGGGGGAGCTGAAGCTTTCTTT.

This chain links TRBV10-3 with TRBJ1-2; D possibly corresponds to TRBD1 (6 bases). Looked up from germline, CDR1 is ENHRY and CDR2 is SYGVKD. The germline V and J ends were trimmed by 0 bases and 4 bases, with 12 bases remaining between them. The CDR3 runs 15 residues. The CDR3 region is CAISESVVGGYGYTF. The CDR3 DNA sequence: TGTGCCATCAGTGAGTCGGTGGTAGGGGGCTATGGCTACACCTTC.

This chain links TRBV7-3 with TRBJ2-1, with 7 bases matching TRBD1. Germline V gene sequence: CDR1 SGHTA, CDR2 FQGTGA. CDR3 size: 14 residues. The V and J ends lost 2 bases and 8 bases, in that order; junction bases with no gene match: 6. CDR3 residues: CASSLRKGAYEQFF. The CDR3 DNA follows: TGTGCCAGCAGCTTACGAAAGGGGGCGTATGAGCAGTTCTTC.

The gene calls are TRBV7-9 and TRBJ2-3, with TRBD2 identical over 11 bases. V lost 1 base to trimming and J lost 2 bases; unmatched junction nucleotides: 2. Per germline, CDR1 SEHNR and CDR2 FQNEAQ (reference sequence). This CDR3 is 16 amino acids long. CDR3 bases: TGTGCCAGCAGCTTAGGACTAGCGGGGATCACAGATACGCAGTATTTT. Translation gives CASSLGLAGITDTQYF.

The V gene is TRBV7-2, the J gene TRBJ2-1, with TRBD1 as a possible D gene (5 bases). Germline V gives CDR1 SGHTA, CDR2 FQGNSA. The CDR3 runs 13 residues. The V end lost 10 bases, the J end lost 2 bases, and 12 bases lay between the germline ends. CDR3 protein: CATQGYTYNEQFF. CDR3 DNA: TGTGCCACCCAGGGCTATACCTACAATGAGCAGTTCTTC.

This clone has only a few counts. The chain couples TRBV9 to TRBJ1-5; the D is unclear. The CDR3 is made up of 13 amino acids. The germline gives CDR1 SGDLS, CDR2 YYNGEE. V lost 0 bases to trimming and J lost 5 bases, with 6 bases between them. The CDR3 here is CASSVGHDQPQHF. The CDR3 DNA reads TGTGCCAGCAGCGTAGGGCATGATCAGCCCCAGCATTTT.

The chain carries TRBV29-1 and TRBJ2-7, with 11 bases lining up with TRBD1. The J segment lost 3 bases and the V segment lost 7 bases, leaving 2 bases of the junction unmatched. CDR3 length: 12 amino acids. Germline CDR1 is SQVTM and CDR2 is ANQGSEA. CDR3 in amino acids: CSAGQGGYEQYF. The CDR3 region has the DNA TGCAGCGCGGGACAGGGGGGCTACGAGCAGTACTTC.

The rearrangement joins TRBV4-3 to TRBJ2-7; tentatively, D is TRBD1 (5 bases). The germline gives CDR1 LGHNA, CDR2 YSLEER. Trimming removed 0 bases at V and 3 bases at J, with 12 bases between. CDR3 length: 15 residues. The CDR3 DNA reads TGCGCCAGCAGCCAAGATCTCAGGGATGGCTACGAGCAGTACTTC. Its translation is CASSQDLRDGYEQYF.

This clone was detected only once. The chain links TRBV28 to TRBJ1-3; a possible D gene is TRBD1 (6 bases). The CDR3 length is 15 residues. CDR1 MDHEN and CDR2 SYDVKM come from the germline V gene. V lost 5 bases, J lost 0 bases, and 11 bases lay in between. CDR3 DNA: TGTGCCAGCAGTGAGGACAGTAACTCTGGAAACACCATATATTTT. Amino acids: CASSEDSNSGNTIYF.

The J gene is TRBJ1-5, the V gene TRBV7-9; the match to TRBD1 covers 8 bases. Per the germline V gene, CDR1 is SEHNR and CDR2 is FQNEAQ (reference sequence). Trimming took 5 bases from V and 4 from J; bases not matched to a gene: 7. CDR3 length: 15 residues. For the CDR3, the DNA is TGTGCCAGCAGCCGGGGACAGGCCAAAAATCAGCCCCAGCATTTT. Its translation is CASSRGQAKNQPQHF.

V gene TRBV5-1 combines with J gene TRBJ2-1; D gene uncertain. The germline V gene has CDR1 SGHRS and CDR2 YFSETQ. The CDR3 totals 15 residues. V lost 5 bases, J lost 0 bases, and 12 bases lay in between. The CDR3 protein is CASRSTADSYNEQFF. The CDR3, as DNA: TGCGCCAGCAGGAGCACAGCAGACTCCTACAATGAGCAGTTCTTC. Variable domain in full (rest from reference TRBV5-1 and TRBJ2-1): KAGVTQTPRYLIKTRGQQVTLSCSPISGHRSVSWYQQTPGQGLQFLFEYFSETQRNKGNFPGRFSGRQFSNSRSEMNVSTLELGDSALYLCASRSTADSYNEQFFGPGTRLTVL.

This sequence joins TRBV10-3 and TRBJ1-2; the D is unclear. The V gene's germline CDR1 is ENHRY and CDR2 SYGVKD. The CDR3 is 13 residues long. The V gene lost 6 bases and the J gene lost 6 bases, with 14 bases spanning the gap. The CDR3 is CAIRNSKLHGYTF. The CDR3 DNA is TGTGCCATCAGGAACAGTAAGTTGCATGGCTACACCTTC.